A single sample gave rise to the 23 T cell receptor beta chains below, sequenced in a study of PD-L1 blockade in urothelial cancer. Described time point: pretreatment peripheral blood. TCRdb keeps only in-frame clones here, not all; method: immunoSEQ multiplex PCR. The profile covers roughly 120,000 clones, with about 88% appearing a single time and 3.2% taken by the ten largest. Sequenced material: PBMCs, taken around atezolizumab (anti-PD-L1) treatment. These receptors were taken from a man in his fifties or sixties with urothelial cancer.

The rearrangement uses TRBV2 and TRBJ2-3; no clear D. CDR3 length: 14 residues. Germline CDR1 reads SNHLY; CDR2 reads FYNNEI. V lost 7 bases to trimming and J lost 1 base, with 12 bases between them. The CDR3 region has the DNA TGTGCCAGCATAGTTGGGCCGGGCACAGATACGCAGTATTTT. This sequence encodes CASIVGPGTDTQYF.

The chain has TRBV28 and TRBJ2-2; 11 bases match TRBD2. J lost 6 bases, V lost 6 bases, and 12 bases had no gene match. The germline gives CDR1 MDHEN, CDR2 SYDVKM. This CDR3 region has 17 residues. The CDR3 DNA is TGTGCCAGCAGCCCTCCCCCCCTAGCGGGAGGTTCCGGGGAGCTGTTTTTT. Its protein is CASSPPPLAGGSGELFF.

V usage is TRBV7-2 and J usage is TRBJ1-6, with D perhaps TRBD1 (5 bases). Trimming took 2 bases from V and 3 from J, leaving 11 bases between them. Germline-derived CDR1 and CDR2 are SGHTA and FQGNSA. This CDR3 region has 16 residues. Here the CDR3 reads CASSLLGGDYNSPLHF. Here the CDR3 DNA reads TGTGCCAGCAGCTTACTCGGGGGAGACTATAATTCACCCCTCCACTTT.

The chain uses TRBV5-1 and TRBJ2-1, with a weak D call TRBD2 (7 bases). The CDR3 has 16 residues. The V gene lost 2 bases and the J gene lost 0 bases, with 12 bases spanning the gap. Germline assignment: CDR1 SGHRS and CDR2 YFSETQ. The chain's CDR3 is CASSFGGRGSYNEQFF. The CDR3 DNA reads TGCGCCAGCAGCTTCGGGGGGCGTGGCTCCTACAATGAGCAGTTCTTC.

This chain joins TRBV30 and TRBJ2-2, with 9 bases identical to TRBD1. CDR1 is GTSNPN, CDR2 SVGIG, per germline (reference sequence). The CDR3 is 14 amino acids. V lost 3 bases, J lost 3 bases, and 2 bases stayed unmatched. As DNA, the CDR3 is TGTGCCTGGAGGGGGACAGGGTACACCGGGGAGCTGTTTTTT. Translation: CAWRGTGYTGELFF.

The V call is TRBV15, the J call TRBJ1-1; tentatively, D is TRBD1 (5 bases). Germline V gene sequence: CDR1 LNHNV, CDR2 YYDKDF (reference sequence). The V and J ends lost 1 base and 9 bases respectively, with 9 bases between them. CDR3 length: 12 amino acids. As DNA, the CDR3 is TGTGCCACCAGCAGAGCTGCAGGGAAAGCTTTCTTT. Its protein is CATSRAAGKAFF.

The J gene is TRBJ1-1, the V gene TRBV6-1; 7 nucleotides line up with TRBD1. The germline gives CDR1 MNHNS, CDR2 SASEGT. The CDR3 length is 13 residues. V was clipped by 1 base and J by 4 bases; unmatched bases: 0. CDR3 nucleotides: TGTGCCAGCAGTGAAGACAGGGGCACTGAAGCTTTCTTT. This translates into CASSEDRGTEAFF.

The table lists this clone with a few counts. V gene TRBV12-5 combines with J gene TRBJ2-5, with 9 nucleotides matching TRBD1. The germline V gene encodes CDR1 LGHNT and CDR2 FRNRAP. There are 15 residues in the CDR3. J was trimmed by 1 base and V by 6 bases; bases with no gene match: 6. CDR3 region: CASGPGTGLQETQYF. In DNA form, the CDR3 reads TGTGCTAGTGGGCCCGGGACAGGGCTCCAAGAGACCCAGTACTTC.

The chain employs TRBV2 and TRBJ2-1, with D maybe TRBD2 (5 bases). In germline, CDR1 is SNHLY, CDR2 FYNNEI. CDR3 length: 12 residues. Trimming stripped 7 bases from V and 7 bases from J, with 11 bases between. CDR3 bases: TGTGCCAGCAAAAGAGGGTGGAATGAGCAGTTCTTC. Translating it yields CASKRGWNEQFF.

With regard to this clone: An end of the junction does not agree with germline; a read error may underlie this. The V gene is TRBV28, the J gene TRBJ2-1; 9 bases line up with TRBD1. The CDR3 is 12 residues long. Germline V gene sequence: CDR1 MDHEN, CDR2 SYDVKM. As DNA, the CDR3 is TGTGCCAGCAGTCTCGGGACAGGGAATAACCTCTTC. Protein sequence: CASSLGTGNNLF.

This clone was recorded a few times. V usage is TRBV9 and J usage is TRBJ2-2; 16 bases match TRBD2. J gave up 7 bases and V 4 bases, and 10 bases lay outside the gene matches. Germline CDR1 reads SGDLS; CDR2 reads YYNGEE. This CDR3 region has 18 residues. As DNA, the CDR3 is TGTGCCAGCAGCCGGGGACTAGCGGGAGGGCCGAAGGGCGGGGAGCTGTTTTTT. Its protein is CASSRGLAGGPKGGELFF. The complete variable domain, with remaining parts taken from reference TRBV9 and TRBJ2-2, reads DSGVTQTPKHLITATGQRVTLRCSPRSGDLSVYWYQQSLDQGLQFLIQYYNGEERAKGNILERFSAQQFPDLHSELNLSSLELGDSALYFCASSRGLAGGPKGGELFFGEGSRLTVL.

The rearrangement links TRBV6-1 to TRBJ1-1, with 12 positions matching TRBD1. The V and J ends lost 6 bases and 7 bases, in that order; junction bases with no gene match: 6. This CDR3 is 14 amino acids long. Germline V lookup: CDR1 MNHNS, CDR2 SASEGT. CDR3 region: CASRGTGGRDEAFF. CDR3 sequence (DNA): TGTGCCAGCAGGGGGACAGGGGGCCGAGATGAAGCTTTCTTT.

The rearrangement joins TRBV28 to TRBJ1-3; D is possibly TRBD1 (5 bases). The CDR3 runs 17 residues. Germline assignment: CDR1 MDHEN and CDR2 SYDVKM. Trimming removed 6 bases from V and 4 bases from J, with 22 bases in between. The CDR3 DNA reads as TGTGCCAGCAGCCCTGACAGTCTCGGATCCTCCGGAAACACCATATATTTT. This translates into CASSPDSLGSSGNTIYF.

The rearrangement joins TRBV2 to TRBJ2-5; TRBD2 might be the D (5 bases). The CDR3 runs to 12 residues. Germline V gives CDR1 SNHLY, CDR2 FYNNEI. V lost 6 bases and J lost 5, with 10 bases in between. Here the CDR3 DNA reads TGTGCCAGCAGCGTTACGGGGGAGACCCAGTACTTC. The encoded protein is CASSVTGETQYF.

The V gene is TRBV28, the J gene TRBJ2-1; 9 nucleotides agree with TRBD2. Germline CDR1 is MDHEN and CDR2 is SYDVKM. The CDR3 covers 15 residues. J gave up 9 bases and V 3 bases, and 9 bases lay outside the gene matches. The DNA of the CDR3 is TGTGCCAGCAGTTTTCGGCTAGCGGGAAGGGGTGAGCAGTTCTTC. It encodes CASSFRLAGRGEQFF.

The chain has TRBV28 and TRBJ2-3; D gene ambiguous. CDR3 length: 14 amino acids. Trimming removed 5 bases from V and 1 base from J, with 10 bases in between. Germline V gene lookup returns CDR1 MDHEN and CDR2 SYDVKM. CDR3 DNA: TGTGCCAGCAGTCCAATAGCTGGCACAGATACGCAGTATTTT. Translated, it gives CASSPIAGTDTQYF.

This clone was recorded once. The gene calls are TRBV19 and TRBJ2-1; perhaps TRBD2 as D (5 bases). CDR3 length: 15 amino acids. V was trimmed by 5 bases and J by 0 bases, leaving 11 bases between them. Germline assignment: CDR1 LNHDA and CDR2 SQIVND (reference sequence). CDR3 DNA sequence: TGTGCCAGTAGTGATCTAGCCAGCTCCTACAATGAGCAGTTCTTC. Encoded protein: CASSDLASSYNEQFF.

The V and J genes are TRBV2 and TRBJ2-7, with 12 bases identical to TRBD2. Unmatched junction bases numbered 1, after V lost 4 bases and J lost 3 bases. This CDR3 is 14 amino acids long. Germline V gene lookup returns CDR1 SNHLY and CDR2 FYNNEI. In DNA, the CDR3 is TGTGCCAGCAGTGGACTAGCGGGAGTCTACGAGCAGTACTTC. Translation: CASSGLAGVYEQYF.

The chain carries TRBV28 and TRBJ1-2; TRBD1 is a possible D gene (6 bases). Per germline, CDR1 MDHEN and CDR2 SYDVKM. Trimming stripped 5 bases from V and 5 bases from J, with 12 bases between. This CDR3 comprises 13 residues. The CDR3 DNA follows: TGTGCCAGCAGTCGGACAGCGGCTTATGGCTACACCTTC. Its protein product is CASSRTAAYGYTF.

The CDR3 nucleotides are TGCGCCAGCAGCTTGGCCAACGGTTACAGAAAGACAGATACGCAGTATTTT. Translated: CASSLANGYRKTDTQYF. The V gene is TRBV5-1, the J gene TRBJ2-3; D ambiguous. The CDR3 consists of 17 residues. The germline CDR1 and CDR2 sequences are SGHRS and YFSETQ. V lost 0 bases and J lost 3, with 17 bases in between.

The chain combines TRBV29-1 with TRBJ2-1; perhaps TRBD2 as D (6 bases). Germline assignment: CDR1 SQVTM and CDR2 ANQGSEA. The CDR3 totals 15 residues. Trimming shortened V by 4 bases and J by 1 base, and 14 bases separated the two germline ends. The CDR3 DNA is TGCAGCGTTGCCCCTCTAGCGACTTCCTACAATGAGCAGTTCTTC. Its protein product is CSVAPLATSYNEQFF.

J is TRBJ2-5 and V is TRBV19, with D unresolved. Per germline, CDR1 LNHDA and CDR2 SQIVND (reference sequence). Between the trimmed V and J ends, which lost 3 bases and 0 bases, there was a span of 17 bases. There are 17 residues in the CDR3. As DNA, the CDR3 is TGTGCCAGTAGTATTCCGTGGGCCACGCAGAACCAAGAGACCCAGTACTTC. This translates into CASSIPWATQNQETQYF.

This clone was seen a single time. The chain recombines TRBV6-1 with TRBJ2-1; TRBD2 matches 10 bases. Germline V gene lookup returns CDR1 MNHNS and CDR2 SASEGT. The length of the CDR3 is 14 residues. Trimming at V came to 6 bases and at J to 4 bases, leaving 3 bases not matched to a gene. Here the CDR3 DNA reads TGTGCCAGCAGCAGGACTAGCGGTTACAATGAGCAGTTCTTC. This encodes CASSRTSGYNEQFF.